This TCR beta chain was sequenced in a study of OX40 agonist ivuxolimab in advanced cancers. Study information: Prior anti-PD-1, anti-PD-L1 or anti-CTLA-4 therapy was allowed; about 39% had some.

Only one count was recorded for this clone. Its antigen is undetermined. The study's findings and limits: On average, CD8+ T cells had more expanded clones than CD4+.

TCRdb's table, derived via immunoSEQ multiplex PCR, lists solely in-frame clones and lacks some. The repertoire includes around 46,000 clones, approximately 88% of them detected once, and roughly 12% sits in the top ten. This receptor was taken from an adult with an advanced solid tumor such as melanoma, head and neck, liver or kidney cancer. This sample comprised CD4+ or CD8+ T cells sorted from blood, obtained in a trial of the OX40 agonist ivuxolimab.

The CDR3 here is CASSIDLDSNYGYTF. The CDR3 region has the DNA TGTGCCAGTAGTATAGATCTTGATTCTAACTATGGCTACACCTTC. The chain is built from TRBV19 and TRBJ1-2; D remains ambiguous. V was cut by 0 bases and J by 0 bases, with 8 bases left in between. This CDR3 has 15 amino acids. Germline-derived CDR1 and CDR2 are LNHDA and SQIVND (reference sequence).